The source of this T cell receptor (beta chain) is a study of CD8 T cells in Susac syndrome. The RNA, about 0.45 to 1 ug, was put through reverse transcription using random hexamers. TCRdb fed the immunoSEQ multiplex PCR reads into MiXCR, producing one record per CDR3 protein. This table holds about 180,000 distinct CDR3 sequences, 95% found once. From blood CD8+ and CD4+ T cells, TCR beta sequences were generated. From germline, CDR1 is LGHDT and CDR2 YNNKEL (reference sequence). Trimming removed 6 bases from V and 2 bases from J, with 19 bases in between. The CDR3 loop spans 17 amino acids. This TCR derives from a human donor with multiple sclerosis. J is TRBJ1-4 and V is TRBV3-1, with D uncertain. Specimen: CD4+ T cells from PBMCs. The CDR3 protein is CASSRGDVVLTNEKLFF. The CDR3 coding sequence is TGTGCCAGCAGTCGAGGAGACGTGGTTTTGACTAATGAAAAACTGTTTTTT.